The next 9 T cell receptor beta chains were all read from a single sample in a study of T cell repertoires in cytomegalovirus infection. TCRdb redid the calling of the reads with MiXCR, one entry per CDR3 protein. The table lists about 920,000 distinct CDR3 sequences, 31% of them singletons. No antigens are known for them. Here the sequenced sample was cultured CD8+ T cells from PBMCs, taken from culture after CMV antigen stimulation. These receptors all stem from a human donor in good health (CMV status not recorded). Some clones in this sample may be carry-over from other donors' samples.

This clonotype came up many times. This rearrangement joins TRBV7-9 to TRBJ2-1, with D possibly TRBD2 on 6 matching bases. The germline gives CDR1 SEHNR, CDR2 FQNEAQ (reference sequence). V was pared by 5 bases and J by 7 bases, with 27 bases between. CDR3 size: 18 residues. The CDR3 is CASSPREERDLAWNEQFF. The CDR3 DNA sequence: TGTGCCAGCAGCCCCAGGGAAGAAAGGGACTTGGCGTGGAATGAGCAGTTCTTC.

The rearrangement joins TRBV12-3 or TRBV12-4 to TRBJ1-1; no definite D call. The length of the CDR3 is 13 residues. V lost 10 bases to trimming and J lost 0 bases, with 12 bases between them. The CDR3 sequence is CATLVYMNTEAFF. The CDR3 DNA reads TGTGCCACTCTAGTTTATATGAACACTGAAGCTTTCTTT.

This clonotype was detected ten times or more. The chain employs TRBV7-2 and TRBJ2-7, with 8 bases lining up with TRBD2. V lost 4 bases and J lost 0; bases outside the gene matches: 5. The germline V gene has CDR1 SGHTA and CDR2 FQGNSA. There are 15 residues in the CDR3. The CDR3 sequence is CASSWGGGLSYEQYF. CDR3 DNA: TGTGCCAGCAGCTGGGGCGGGGGGCTCTCCTACGAGCAGTACTTC.

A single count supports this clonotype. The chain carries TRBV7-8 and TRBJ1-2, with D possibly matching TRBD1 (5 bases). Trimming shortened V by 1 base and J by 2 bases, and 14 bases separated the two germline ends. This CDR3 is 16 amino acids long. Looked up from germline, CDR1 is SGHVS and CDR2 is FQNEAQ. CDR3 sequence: CASSLVVQGQNYGYTF. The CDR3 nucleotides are TGTGCCAGCAGCTTAGTGGTTCAAGGACAAAACTATGGCTACACCTTC.

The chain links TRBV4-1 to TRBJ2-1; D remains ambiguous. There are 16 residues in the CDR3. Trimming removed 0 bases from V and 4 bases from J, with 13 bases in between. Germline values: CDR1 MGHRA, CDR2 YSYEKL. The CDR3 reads CASSQDLGRIYNEQFF. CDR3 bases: TGCGCCAGCAGCCAAGATTTGGGAAGAATTTACAATGAGCAGTTCTTC.

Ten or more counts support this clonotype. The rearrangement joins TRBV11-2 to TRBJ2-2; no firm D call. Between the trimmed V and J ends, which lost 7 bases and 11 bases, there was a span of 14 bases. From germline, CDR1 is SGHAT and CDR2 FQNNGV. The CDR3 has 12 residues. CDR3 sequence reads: CASTHGRPELFF. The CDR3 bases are TGTGCCAGCACCCACGGGCGTCCTGAGCTGTTTTTT.

The CDR3 loop reads CSVWSGGIYGYTF. CDR3 DNA: TGCAGCGTTTGGAGTGGCGGGATATATGGCTACACCTTC. The rearrangement joins TRBV29-1 to TRBJ1-2; D remains unclear. Germline V gene sequence: CDR1 SQVTM, CDR2 ANQGSEA. V lost 5 bases and J lost 5, with 15 bases in between. The CDR3 is 13 residues long.

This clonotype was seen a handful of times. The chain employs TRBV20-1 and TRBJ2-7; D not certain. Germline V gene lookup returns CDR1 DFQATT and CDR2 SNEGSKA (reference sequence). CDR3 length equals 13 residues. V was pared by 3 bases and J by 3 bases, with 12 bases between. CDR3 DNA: TGCAGTGCTAGTCTTAAAACGGGCTACGAGCAGTACGTC. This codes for CSASLKTGYEQYV.

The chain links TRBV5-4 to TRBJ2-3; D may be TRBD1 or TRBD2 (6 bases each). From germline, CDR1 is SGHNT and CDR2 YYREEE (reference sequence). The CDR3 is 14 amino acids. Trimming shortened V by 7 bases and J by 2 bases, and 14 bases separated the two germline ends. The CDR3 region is CASWGAGHTDTQYF. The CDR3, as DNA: TGTGCCAGCTGGGGGGCAGGACACACAGATACGCAGTATTTT. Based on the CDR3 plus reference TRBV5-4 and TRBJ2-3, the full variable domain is ETGVTQSPTHLIKTRGQQVTLRCSSQSGHNTVSWYQQALGQGPQFIFQYYREEENGRGNFPPRFSGLQFPNYSSELNVNALELDDSALYLCASWGAGHTDTQYFGPGTRLTVL.